This T cell receptor beta chain was retrieved from a study of blood T cell repertoires in COVID-19. In the study overall: Sample material is recorded as cDNA or gDNA derived from T cells, B-cell-depleted T cells, or PBMCs.

Method: immunoSEQ multiplex PCR; TCRdb's copy keeps in-frame clones and lacks some. Of over 200,000 clones in the sample, about 91% were seen once. The CDR3 is made up of 16 amino acids. The V and J ends lost 1 base and 7 bases respectively, with 17 bases between them. Germline-derived CDR1 and CDR2 are MGHRA and YSYEKL. The TCR originated in a man aged 25 to 40 with acute or convalescent COVID-19. This sequence joins TRBV4-1 and TRBJ1-5, with D unclear. Sequencing input: peripheral blood. CDR3 nucleotide sequence: TGCGCCAGCAGCCAAGGCGGCCCGGGAGTGGAACAGCCCCAGCATTTT. Translation gives CASSQGGPGVEQPQHF.